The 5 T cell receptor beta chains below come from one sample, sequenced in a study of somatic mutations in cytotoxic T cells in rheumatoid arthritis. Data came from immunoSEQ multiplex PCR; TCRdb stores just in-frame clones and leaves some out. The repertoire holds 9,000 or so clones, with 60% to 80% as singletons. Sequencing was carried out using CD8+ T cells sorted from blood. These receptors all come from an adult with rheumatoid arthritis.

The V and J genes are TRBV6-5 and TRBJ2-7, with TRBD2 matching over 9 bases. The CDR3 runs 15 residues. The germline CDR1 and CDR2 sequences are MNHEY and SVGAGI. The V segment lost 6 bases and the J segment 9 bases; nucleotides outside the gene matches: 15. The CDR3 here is CASSPGLARSFAQYV. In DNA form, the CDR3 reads TGTGCCAGCAGCCCCGGACTAGCGAGGTCTTTCGCGCAGTACGTC.

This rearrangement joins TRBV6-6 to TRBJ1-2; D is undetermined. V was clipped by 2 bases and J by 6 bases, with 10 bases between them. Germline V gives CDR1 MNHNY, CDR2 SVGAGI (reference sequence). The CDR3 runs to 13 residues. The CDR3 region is CASSYGPLDGYTF. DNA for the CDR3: TGTGCCAGCAGTTACGGTCCGCTGGATGGCTACACCTTC.

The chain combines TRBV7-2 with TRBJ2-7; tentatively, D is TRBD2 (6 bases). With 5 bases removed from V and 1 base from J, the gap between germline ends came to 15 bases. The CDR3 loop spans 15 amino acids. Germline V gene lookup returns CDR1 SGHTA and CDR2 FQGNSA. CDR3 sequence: CASSPGLAISYEQYF. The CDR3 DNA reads TGTGCCAGCAGCCCCGGGCTAGCGATTTCCTACGAGCAGTACTTC.

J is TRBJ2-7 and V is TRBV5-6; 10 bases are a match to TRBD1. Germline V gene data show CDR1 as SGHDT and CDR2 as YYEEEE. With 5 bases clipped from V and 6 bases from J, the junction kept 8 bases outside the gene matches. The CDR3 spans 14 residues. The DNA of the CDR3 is TGTGCCAGCAGGCACTCGGACAGGGGGAGCGAGCAGTACGTC. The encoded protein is CASRHSDRGSEQYV.

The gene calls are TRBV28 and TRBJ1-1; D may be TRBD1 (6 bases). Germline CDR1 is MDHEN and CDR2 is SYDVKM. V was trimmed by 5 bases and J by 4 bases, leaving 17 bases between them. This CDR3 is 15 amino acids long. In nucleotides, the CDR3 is TGTGCCAGCAGTGCTGTTGGTCGAGGGGGCACTGAAGCTTTCTTT. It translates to CASSAVGRGGTEAFF.